The following is a T cell receptor (beta chain) sequence with its context. This clone's antigen is unknown. The record has no base qualities; no much larger clone is one base away. Explained via the paper, the treatment or condition label denotes: some 20 received Ad26.COV2.S at low or high dose, single or two shots; 5 received placebo; per-sample allocation not given. For vaccine and placebo recipients, the sequenced repertoires came from samples collected on day 63 after the first injection. Between 29 July and 7 August 2020, Cohort 1b enrolled some 25 adults aged 18-55 years at one site in Boston, USA. As a vaccine, Ad26.COV2.S was a replication-incompetent adenovirus type 26 vector that expressed a prefusion-stabilized SARS-CoV-2 spike protein derived from the original Wuhan strain. The immunoSEQ Assay was the method used to sequence TCRbeta CDR3 regions. After extraction, genomic DNA underwent amplification by bias-controlled multiplex PCR, followed by high-throughput sequencing. In the paper's pipeline: To quantify the absolute abundance of every unique TCRbeta CDR3 region, sequences were collapsed and filtered. Usable DNA was measured by amplifying reference genes present in all nucleated cells, and TCRbeta template counts were normalized to that usable DNA to estimate T cell fraction. Repertoire TCRs were annotated as SARS-CoV-2-specific by exact matching of V gene, CDR3 amino acid sequence and J gene to a known reactive TCR set. The reference SARS-CoV-2 TCR set was obtained from MIRA and was filtered for enrichment in COVID-19-positive ImmuneCODE repertoires, whereby public or cross-reactive TCRs were removed. Drawing on the MIRA antigens, annotated TCRs were analysed further at the level of specific ORF or position within ORF. Depth was the summed frequency of annotated unique rearrangements, while breadth was defined as annotated unique rearrangements over total unique productive rearrangements. TCR breadth was compared between groups using two-sided Wilcoxon rank-sum tests. TCRdb retrieved this table from immuneACCESS and kept in-frame rearrangements only. Not all clones are present; in checked studies, unresolved V genes account for under half, and no reason is known for the remainder. V and J calls and clone size follow that table, whereas D and trimming were derived from the DNA. Within this sample are hundreds of thousands of clones, with roughly 85% of them counted one time only. The ten largest account for roughly 7.4% of the sample.

The sample belongs to a study of Ad26.COV2.S vaccination and SARS-CoV-2 variants (dated by TCRdb to the early 2020s). Turning to the overall study: Vaccine-arm donors came from COV1001, a multicentre, randomized, double-blind, placebo-controlled phase I-IIa trial of Ad26.COV2.S in healthy adults. Dosing of Ad26.COV2.S was intramuscular, at either 5x10^10 or 1x10^11 viral particles, delivered as one shot or as two shots spaced 56 days apart. Sequencing of the TCRbeta repertoire served to evaluate the specificity and breadth of SARS-CoV-2-reactive T cell receptors following Ad26.COV2.S vaccination. A total of approximately 30 samples were included in the TCR-sequenced set, comprising around 19 Ad26.COV2.S vaccine recipients, 5 placebo recipients and 8 SARS-CoV-2 convalescent individuals. Participants in the trial were split at random into five groups of five each, receiving low-dose or high-dose Ad26.COV2.S once or twice, or else placebo on both occasions. Throughout the experiments and outcome assessment, investigators stayed blinded to trial group allocation.

Deletion took 0 bases off V and 4 bases off J, with a span of 6 bases between the germline ends. There are 13 amino acids in the CDR3, from cysteine to phenylalanine inclusive. CDR3 DNA only is kept here, 39 bases in frame from base 1. Sequences ENHRY (CDR1) and SYGVKD (CDR2) are obtained from the germline V gene. What the authors observed across the whole study: Spike-specific TCR breadth was higher in Ad26.COV2.S recipients than in placebo recipients (P = 0.0014). After vaccination, spike-specific CD8+ and CD4+ T cell responses were reported to show substantial breadth. Non-spike TCR breadth was comparable between vaccine and placebo recipients, consistent with the vaccine containing only spike. It was noted by the authors that total T cell responses may have been underestimated by the TCR breadth and depth analyses. The study was not powered to compare responses between vaccine doses or regimens.

The chain is made from TRBV10-3 and TRBJ1-1; the D gene assignment is ambiguous. The receptor comes from a person aged 18-65 years who received the Ad26.COV2.S COVID-19 vaccine or a placebo. Sequencing was performed on peripheral blood, taken in a trial of Ad26.COV2.S vaccine versus placebo. The CDR3 loop reads CAISESGLTEAFF. The nucleotides read TGTGCCATCAGTGAGTCCGGGCTCACTGAAGCTTTCTTT.